The rows below give T cell receptor beta chains drawn from one sample of a study of graft-versus-host responses after intestinal transplantation. Clones were read by immunoSEQ multiplex PCR, and TCRdb kept only the in-frame ones, dropping some. This sample has fewer than 20,000 clones, with roughly 78% found just once. Sequenced here: ileum tissue, sampled about 100 days after intestinal transplant. These receptors originate from a human patient who received an intestinal transplant, so some T cells may come from the graft donor. Each CDR3 is given with its conserved first and last residue. Each record gives: CDR3 DNA, CDR3 protein, V gene, clone size, D gene, J gene. D genes are given only for firm matches. Where a row states a size, it is once, few, many or the class of an expanded clone; other rows omit it.

TGTGCCTGGAGTGTACCGGGACAGGGACGCTCCTACGAGCAGTACTTC	CAWSVPGQGRSYEQYF	TRBV30	NA	TRBD1	TRBJ2-7
TGTGCCAGTAGTATAGGGACAGGGGACTATGGCTACACCTTC	CASSIGTGDYGYTF	TRBV19	NA	TRBD1	TRBJ1-2
TGTGCCAGCAGCCGAGGACAGGGGGTACTCGAGACCCAGTACTTC	CASSRGQGVLETQYF	TRBV7-8	NA	TRBD1	TRBJ2-5
TGTGCCAGCAGCAAAGACTGGACCCGTTATAGCAATCAGCCCCAGCATTTT	CASSKDWTRYSNQPQHF	TRBV21-1	medium-sized	NA	TRBJ1-5
TGTGCCAGCAGTATGCAATGGTACGAGCAGTACTTC	CASSMQWYEQYF	TRBV28	once	NA	TRBJ2-7
TGTGCCAGCAGCGCAATCAGGACGGAGACCTACGAGCAGTACTTC	CASSAIRTETYEQYF	TRBV7-2	NA	NA	TRBJ2-7
TGCGCCAGCAGGGACACCGGGGAGCTGTTTTTT	CASRDTGELFF	TRBV4-1	NA	NA	TRBJ2-2
TGTGCCAGCAGTTACCGGGAAAATGAGCAGTTCTTC	CASSYRENEQFF	TRBV6-5	NA	NA	TRBJ2-1
TGTGCCAGCAGCTTAGTCGGGGGAGCCGGGGCCAACGTCCTGACTTTC	CASSLVGGAGANVLTF	TRBV7-8	NA	NA	TRBJ2-6
TGCAGTGCTAGAGATTTCTACACCATATATTTT	CSARDFYTIYF	TRBV20-1	NA	NA	TRBJ1-3
TGTGCCAGCGCCGAGGGACAGACTAATCAGCCCCAGCATTTT	CASAEGQTNQPQHF	TRBV6-5	NA	TRBD1	TRBJ1-5
TGTGCCAGCAGCAGTCGGGGACAGGGTGGCAGGCCCTCGGACAATGAGCAGTTCTTC	CASSSRGQGGRPSDNEQFF	TRBV11-2	NA	TRBD1	TRBJ2-1
TGTGCCAGCAGTTTTTGGGGCCTCTACAATGAGCAGTTCTTC	CASSFWGLYNEQFF	TRBV27	NA	NA	TRBJ2-1
TGCGCCAGCAGCCAAGCCCCCAGGGGGCGAAGGAATTCACCCCTCCACTTT	CASSQAPRGRRNSPLHF	TRBV4-1	NA	TRBD1	TRBJ1-6
TGTGCCAGCAGTTATTCCGGGACTGGGTCCTACAATGAGCAGTTCTTC	CASSYSGTGSYNEQFF	TRBV6-5	NA	NA	TRBJ2-1
TGTGCCTGGGCCACCCCTCGACAGGGCTCCTACGAGCAGTACTTC	CAWATPRQGSYEQYF	TRBV30	NA	TRBD1	TRBJ2-7
TGTGCCAGCAGCTTGGCCCAGGGCATCGAGGACACCATATATTTT	CASSLAQGIEDTIYF	TRBV5-8	NA	NA	TRBJ1-3
TGTGCCATCAGGTCGCACTCGAACACTGAAGCTTTCTTT	CAIRSHSNTEAFF	TRBV10-3	few	NA	TRBJ1-1
TGTGCCAGCAGCTTAGCGTCAAGGGCCAAGGGGAACACCATATATTTT	CASSLASRAKGNTIYF	TRBV7-8	few	NA	TRBJ1-3
TGTGCCAGCAGCTTGCCTGTCTGGGGTGGCTACACCTTC	CASSLPVWGGYTF	TRBV13	NA	NA	TRBJ1-2
TGCAGCGTTAGTGCGGGACTAGCGGGAAACATTCAGTACTTC	CSVSAGLAGNIQYF	TRBV29-1	NA	TRBD2	TRBJ2-4
TGCGCCAGCAGCGACCGACAAACAGATACGCAGTATTTT	CASSDRQTDTQYF	TRBV5-1	NA	NA	TRBJ2-3
TGTGCCAGCAGTTACCCGACTAGCGGGAGTACAGATACGCAGTATTTT	CASSYPTSGSTDTQYF	TRBV6-6	NA	TRBD2	TRBJ2-3
TGTGCCAGCAGCCCCCTCGGTAGCAGGGGCCAAGAGACCCAGTACTTC	CASSPLGSRGQETQYF	TRBV7-9	NA	NA	TRBJ2-5
TGTGCCTTACCGCGAGGGAGGGGTTCAGGGGAGACCCAGTACTTC	CALPRGRGSGETQYF	TRBV7-2	once	TRBD2	TRBJ2-5
TGTGCCAGCAGCGGGGTCCGGGAGACCCAGTACTTC	CASSGVRETQYF	TRBV6-5	NA	NA	TRBJ2-5
TGTGCCTGGACCTACGAGGGATACGAGCAGTACTTC	CAWTYEGYEQYF	TRBV30	NA	NA	TRBJ2-7
TGTGCCAGCAGCTTAGCCTATCGCGGGACTAGCGGGAGCAATGAGCAGTTCTTC	CASSLAYRGTSGSNEQFF	TRBV7-8	few	TRBD2	TRBJ2-1
TGTGCCTGGAGTGTAGCTAGCGCCAATGAGCAGTTCTTC	CAWSVASANEQFF	TRBV30	NA	NA	TRBJ2-1
TGTGCCAGCAGTACCAACAGGGTCGGGCTGACCCAGTACTTC	CASSTNRVGLTQYF	TRBV28	NA	NA	TRBJ2-5
TGTGCCAGCAGCTTAGTGGTGGGGACAGGGAACGGCTACACCTTC	CASSLVVGTGNGYTF	TRBV7-3	NA	TRBD1	TRBJ1-2
TGTGCCAGCAGGAACTACGGGAATAAGCAGTATTTT	CASRNYGNKQYF	TRBV6-6	NA	NA	TRBJ2-3
TGTGCCAGCAGCTTGGACAGGGGGGACCCTTGGGGCTACACCTTC	CASSLDRGDPWGYTF	TRBV5-6	NA	TRBD1	TRBJ1-2
TGCGCCAGCAGCCCCTTAGGGCGGAGGGGCCAAGAGACCCAGTACTTC	CASSPLGRRGQETQYF	TRBV4-1	NA	NA	TRBJ2-5
TGCGCCAGCAGCCAAGGGATCGGGCCGACAGATACGCAGTATTTT	CASSQGIGPTDTQYF	TRBV4-1	once	NA	TRBJ2-3
TGTGCCAGCAGCAGGACAGGGGAGGCAGATACGCAGTATTTT	CASSRTGEADTQYF	TRBV6-4	NA	TRBD1	TRBJ2-3
TGCGCCATCAAGTTCGGGGCGTGGGCCCCGCGTCGGCAATCCTACGAGCAGTACTTC	CAIKFGAWAPRRQSYEQYF	TRBV5-1	NA	NA	TRBJ2-7
TGTGCCAGCAGCCCCCATGCCGGTGCCCTTTACGAGCAGTACTTC	CASSPHAGALYEQYF	TRBV4-2	NA	NA	TRBJ2-7
TGTGCCGGACTTACTTACGAGCAGTACTTC	CAGLTYEQYF	TRBV7-9	NA	NA	TRBJ2-7
TGTGCCAGCAGCCAAGGGCAGGGGTGGACAGATACGCAGTATTTT	CASSQGQGWTDTQYF	TRBV7-3	few	NA	TRBJ2-3
TGTGCCAGCAGCCCTAAGTCGTGGGAGCAGTTCTTC	CASSPKSWEQFF	TRBV7-6	NA	NA	TRBJ2-1
TGCGCCAGCAGCCAAGGAACCTATTACGAGCAGTACTTC	CASSQGTYYEQYF	TRBV4-1	NA	NA	TRBJ2-7
TGCGCCAGCAGCCAAGGCCAGGGCTACTACAATGAGCAGTTCTTC	CASSQGQGYYNEQFF	TRBV4-1	NA	NA	TRBJ2-1
TGTGCCAGCAAGCTGCGTCTTAGCACCGGGAAGCTGTTTTTT	CASKLRLSTGKLFF	TRBV28	NA	NA	TRBJ2-2
TGTGCCAGCAGTGAAGCGGTGGCAGGATATAATGAAAAACTGTTTTTT	CASSEAVAGYNEKLFF	TRBV25-1	NA	NA	TRBJ1-4